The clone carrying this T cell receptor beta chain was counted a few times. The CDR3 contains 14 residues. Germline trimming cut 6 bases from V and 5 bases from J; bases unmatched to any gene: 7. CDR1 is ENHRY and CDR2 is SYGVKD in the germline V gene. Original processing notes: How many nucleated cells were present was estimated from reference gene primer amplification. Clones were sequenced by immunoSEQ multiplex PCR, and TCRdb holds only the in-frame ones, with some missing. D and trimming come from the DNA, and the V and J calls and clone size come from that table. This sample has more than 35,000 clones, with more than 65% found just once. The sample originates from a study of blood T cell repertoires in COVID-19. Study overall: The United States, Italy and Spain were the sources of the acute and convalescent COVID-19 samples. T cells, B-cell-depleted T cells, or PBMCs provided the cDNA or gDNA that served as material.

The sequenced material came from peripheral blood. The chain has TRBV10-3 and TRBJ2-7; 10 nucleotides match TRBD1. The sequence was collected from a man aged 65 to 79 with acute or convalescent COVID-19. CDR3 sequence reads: CAISWTGGGDEQYF. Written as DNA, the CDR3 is TGTGCCATCAGCTGGACAGGGGGAGGCGACGAGCAGTACTTC.